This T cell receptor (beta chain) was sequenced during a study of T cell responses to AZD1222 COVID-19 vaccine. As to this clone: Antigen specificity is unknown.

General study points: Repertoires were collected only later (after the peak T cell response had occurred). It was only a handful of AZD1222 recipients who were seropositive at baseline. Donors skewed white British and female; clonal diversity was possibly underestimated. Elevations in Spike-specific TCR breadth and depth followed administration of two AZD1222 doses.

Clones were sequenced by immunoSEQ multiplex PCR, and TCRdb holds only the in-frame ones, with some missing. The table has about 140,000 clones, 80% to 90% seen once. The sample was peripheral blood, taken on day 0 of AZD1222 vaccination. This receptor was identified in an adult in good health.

CDR3 loop: CASLHNLGASTEAFF. The CDR3 nucleotides are TGTGCCAGCCTCCATAACCTCGGGGCAAGCACTGAAGCTTTCTTT. The V and J genes are TRBV11-2 and TRBJ1-1; TRBD1 might be the D (5 bases). Per the germline V gene, CDR1 is SGHAT and CDR2 is FQNNGV. Trimming left V 8 bases short and J 4 bases short, with 20 bases between. The CDR3 is made up of 15 amino acids.